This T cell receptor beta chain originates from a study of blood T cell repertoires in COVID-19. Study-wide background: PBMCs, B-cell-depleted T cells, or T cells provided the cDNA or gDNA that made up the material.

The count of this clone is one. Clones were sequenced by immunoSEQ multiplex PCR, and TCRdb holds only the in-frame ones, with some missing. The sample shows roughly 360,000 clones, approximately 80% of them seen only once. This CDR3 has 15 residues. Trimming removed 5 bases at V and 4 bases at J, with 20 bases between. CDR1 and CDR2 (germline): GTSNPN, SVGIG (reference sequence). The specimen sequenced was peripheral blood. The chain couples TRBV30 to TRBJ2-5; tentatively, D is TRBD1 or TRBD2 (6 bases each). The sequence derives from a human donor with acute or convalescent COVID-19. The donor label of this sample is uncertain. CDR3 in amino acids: CAWGGGGATRETQYF. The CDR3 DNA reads TGTGCCTGGGGAGGGGGAGGAGCTACCCGAGAGACCCAGTACTTC.